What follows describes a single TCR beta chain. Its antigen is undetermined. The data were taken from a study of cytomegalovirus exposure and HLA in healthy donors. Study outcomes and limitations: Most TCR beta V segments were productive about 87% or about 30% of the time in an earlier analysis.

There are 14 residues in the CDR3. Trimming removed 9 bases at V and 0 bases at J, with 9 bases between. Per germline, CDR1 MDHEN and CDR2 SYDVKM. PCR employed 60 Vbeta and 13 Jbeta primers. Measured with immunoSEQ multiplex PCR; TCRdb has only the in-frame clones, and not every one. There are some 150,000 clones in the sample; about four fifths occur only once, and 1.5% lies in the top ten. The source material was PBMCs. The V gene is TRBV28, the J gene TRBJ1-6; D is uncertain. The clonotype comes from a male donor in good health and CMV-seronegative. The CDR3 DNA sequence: TGTGCCAGTCTAAGTACCTCCTATAATTCACCCCTCCACTTT. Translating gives CASLSTSYNSPLHF.